The 4 T cell receptor beta chains listed next were all sequenced from one sample in a study of blood T cell repertoires in COVID-19. Profiling relied on immunoSEQ multiplex PCR, and the TCRdb table lists in-frame clones only, not all of them. This sample carries under 200,000 clones, 82% of them seen once, and the ten largest clones take 4.5% to 6.5%. Material for sequencing was PBMCs or T cells enriched from blood (not recorded which). The receptors were gathered from a woman in her fifties or sixties with acute COVID-19.

CDR3 sequence reads: CASSSLGDRNSYEQYF. CDR3 coding DNA: TGCGCCAGCAGCTCCCTGGGGGACAGAAACTCCTACGAGCAGTACTTC. The V call is TRBV5-1, the J call TRBJ2-7; 7 bases map to TRBD1. The CDR3 totals 16 residues. Germline-derived CDR1 and CDR2 are SGHRS and YFSETQ. The J segment lost 0 bases and the V segment lost 3 bases, leaving 9 bases of the junction unmatched. The variable domain in full, completed from reference TRBV5-1 and TRBJ2-7, reads KAGVTQTPRYLIKTRGQQVTLSCSPISGHRSVSWYQQTPGQGLQFLFEYFSETQRNKGNFPGRFSGRQFSNSRSEMNVSTLELGDSALYLCASSSLGDRNSYEQYFGPGTRLTVT.

The sample holds a few counts of this clone. The chain links TRBV28 to TRBJ1-2; D remains unclear. V lost 4 bases, J lost 7 bases, and 7 bases lay in between. The germline gives CDR1 MDHEN, CDR2 SYDVKM. The CDR3 has 11 residues. This CDR3 is CASSSPRGYTF. CDR3 in DNA: TGTGCCAGCAGTTCCCCCCGTGGCTACACCTTC.

This clone was picked up a small number of times. This sequence joins TRBV18 and TRBJ2-3; TRBD1 aligns across 9 bases. V lost 2 bases, J lost 4 bases, and 4 bases stayed unmatched. Per germline, CDR1 KGHSH and CDR2 LQKENI. The CDR3 is 15 residues long. The CDR3 DNA reads TGTGCCAGCTCACCAGACGGACAGGGGTCAGATACGCAGTATTTT. Protein product: CASSPDGQGSDTQYF.

The chain has TRBV20-1 and TRBJ1-1; 7 bases are a match to TRBD1. Germline V gene sequence: CDR1 DFQATT, CDR2 SNEGSKA (reference sequence). The J segment lost 0 bases and the V segment lost 3 bases, leaving 7 bases of the junction unmatched. The CDR3 contains 15 residues. The CDR3 nucleotides are TGCAGTGCTAGTGGGACAGCGCTTATGAACACTGAAGCTTTCTTT. Amino acids: CSASGTALMNTEAFF.